This T cell receptor (beta chain) was sequenced during a study of CD8+ T cells in alopecia areata. The table lists this clone with a few counts. An end of the junction differs from the germline gene, which may be a read error. CDR1 MNHEY and CDR2 SMNVEV come from the germline V gene (reference sequence). The CDR3 runs to 14 residues. RNA extraction and reverse transcription yielded cDNA as sequencing template. Profiling relied on immunoSEQ multiplex PCR, and the TCRdb table lists in-frame clones only, not all of them. The repertoire holds some 180,000 clones, around 51% seen once, with roughly a tenth in the top ten. Treatment: oral pan-JAK inhibitor, 5-10 mg twice daily.

The sequence was collected from a human donor with alopecia areata. The V gene is TRBV27, the J gene TRBJ1-1; D possibly corresponds to TRBD1 (5 bases). The sequenced sample was CD8+ T cells sorted from blood, obtained at week 52, from a patient treated with tofacitinib. CDR3 in amino acids: CASSLGGSNIEAFF. Written as DNA, the CDR3 is TGTGCCAGCAGCCTGGGGGGGAGTAACATTGAAGCTTTCTTT.